The source of this T cell receptor beta chain is a study of cytomegalovirus exposure and HLA in healthy donors. As for this clone: Its antigen is unknown.

The PCR made use of 60 Vbeta and 13 Jbeta primers. Clones were read by immunoSEQ multiplex PCR, and TCRdb kept only the in-frame ones, dropping some. The sample lists around 140,000 clones, around 80% occurring once. Study-level points and caveats: Donors belonging to an Asian-associated ancestry cluster reportedly showed fewer N-insertions in productive TCRs than the roughly 670-donor mean, according to what a later analysis found.

Germline CDR1 and CDR2: MNHNS and SASEGT. CDR3 length equals 12 residues. V was pared by 6 bases and J by 5 bases, with 3 bases of the junction left unmatched. The chain carries TRBV6-1 and TRBJ1-1, with 7 positions matching TRBD1. Sample: PBMCs. This clonotype was sampled from a female donor in good health and CMV-seronegative. This chain's CDR3 is CASRAQGTEAFF. DNA for the CDR3: TGTGCCAGCAGAGCACAGGGGACTGAAGCTTTCTTT.